What follows are 8 T cell receptor beta chains derived from one specimen sequenced in a study of type 1 and type 2 diabetes patients. PCR was run on genomic DNA. Amplification of the beta chain CDR3 used 30 forward and 13 reverse multiplex primers. TCRdb re-derived calls from the multiplex PCR reads in MiXCR, one entry per CDR3 protein. The sample carries fewer than 300,000 distinct CDR3 sequences, around 50% recorded once. Sequenced: peripheral blood mononuclear cells (PBMCs). The receptor source for this set is a man aged 18 to 29 with type 2 diabetes.

On this clonotype: The CDR3 does not close with the conserved phenylalanine or tryptophan, likely indicating a read error. This chain links TRBV28 with TRBJ1-1, with 7 bases aligning to TRBD1. CDR3 length: 15 amino acids. The V gene's germline CDR1 is MDHEN and CDR2 SYDVKM. CDR3 loop: CASNFGPGGLTGAFL. The CDR3 DNA is TGTGCCAGCAATTTCGGTCCAGGGGGGCTGACTGGAGCTTTCCTT.

The chain recombines TRBV12-3 or TRBV12-4 with TRBJ1-4; 8 bases agree with TRBD1. Losses at the gene ends were 5 bases for V and 8 bases for J; bases not matched to a gene: 7. The CDR3 runs to 14 residues. The CDR3 loop reads CASSRQGSYEKLFF. The DNA for the CDR3 is TGTGCCAGCAGTCGACAGGGGTCTTACGAAAAACTGTTTTTT.

The J gene is TRBJ2-7, the V gene TRBV6-5; no definite D call. V was clipped by 2 bases and J by 0 bases, with 11 bases between them. CDR1 and CDR2 from the germline V gene are MNHEY and SVGAGI. The CDR3 extends over 15 amino acids. The CDR3 region has the DNA TGTGCCAGCAGTTACGAAGGGTTATTCTCCTACGAGCAGTACTTC. Translation gives CASSYEGLFSYEQYF.

The table lists this clonotype with a few counts. In nucleotides, the CDR3 is TGTGCCATCAGTGCAGGGGGGGACCACACAGATACGCAGTATTTT. This gives the protein CAISAGGDHTDTQYF. The V call is TRBV10-3, the J call TRBJ2-3; D tentatively reads TRBD1 or TRBD2 (7 bases each). CDR3 size: 15 residues. V lost 4 bases to trimming and J lost 2 bases, with 13 bases between them. Germline CDR1 reads ENHRY; CDR2 reads SYGVKD.

The gene calls are TRBV2 and TRBJ2-3; the D gene is possibly TRBD1 (6 bases). In germline, CDR1 is SNHLY, CDR2 FYNNEI. Trimming left V 2 bases short and J 0 bases short, with 27 bases between. The CDR3 contains 21 residues. In DNA form, the CDR3 reads TGTGCCAGCAGTGAACCAGCCTCCGACCGGGACACCCGATTAAGCACAGATACGCAGTATTTT. It is translated as CASSEPASDRDTRLSTDTQYF.

In this sample, this clonotype turned up a few times. This chain links TRBV28 with TRBJ2-7; D ambiguous. Per the germline V gene, CDR1 is MDHEN and CDR2 is SYDVKM. CDR3 length equals 12 residues. V gave up 3 bases and J gave up 8 bases, with 11 bases separating them. For the CDR3, the DNA is TGTGCCAGCAGTTTCTCCGCTCTTCAGCAGTACTTC. It is translated as CASSFSALQQYF.

In its sample, this clonotype was seen many times. CDR3 sequence (DNA): TGTGCCTGCAACCCCGGGCCCATGAACACTGAAGCTTTCTTT. Protein: CACNPGPMNTEAFF. The chain couples TRBV30 to TRBJ1-1; D gene unclear. Trimming left V 6 bases short and J 0 bases short, with 14 bases between. CDR3 length: 14 residues. Germline assignment: CDR1 GTSNPN and CDR2 SVGIG (reference sequence).

The table lists this clonotype with a few counts. At one of its ends the junction is not consistent with the germline gene, which may arise from a read error. The gene calls are TRBV19 and TRBJ1-2; D gene unclear. The germline V gene encodes CDR1 LNHDA and CDR2 SQIVND (reference sequence). The CDR3 length is 15 residues. CDR3 sequence: CASSLDERLNYGYTF. CDR3 nucleotides: TGTGCCAGTAGTTTAGATGAGCGACTTAACTATGGCTACACCTTC. The whole variable domain, remainder taken from reference TRBV19 and TRBJ1-2, is DGGITQSPKYLFRKEGQNVTLSCEQNLNHDAMYWYRQDPGQGLRLIYYSQIVNDFQKGDIAEGYSVSREKKESFPLTVTSAQKNPTAFYLCASSLDERLNYGYTFGSGTRLTVV.